This record concerns one T cell receptor beta chain sequence. The antigen is unknown. This CDR3 comprises 11 residues. The germline CDR1 and CDR2 sequences are SGHNT and YYREEE (reference sequence). V gave up 7 bases and J gave up 6 bases, with 8 bases separating them. All sorted populations exceeded 98% purity. The entry originates in a study of beta chain features in type 1 diabetes. Study-wide results and limits: Across all four CD4+ subsets, people with type 1 diabetes showed modestly shorter TCRB CDR3s.

What was sequenced were expressed TCRB transcripts, since all of the isolated RNA had been reverse transcribed. The table came from immunoSEQ multiplex PCR; TCRdb's copy has only in-frame clones and leaves some out. Among approximately 37,000 clones, approximately 49% were seen once, and the ten largest hold 0.72%. The sequenced sample was central memory CD4+ T cells from blood. This clonotype was obtained from a woman between 18 and 29 years old in good health. The genes are TRBV5-4 and TRBJ2-1, with a weak D call TRBD2 (6 bases). The CDR3 region has the DNA TGTGCCAGCTTCGGGGGCAATGAGCAGTTCTTC. Its protein product is CASFGGNEQFF. The whole variable domain, remainder taken from reference TRBV5-4 and TRBJ2-1, is ETGVTQSPTHLIKTRGQQVTLRCSSQSGHNTVSWYQQALGQGPQFIFQYYREEENGRGNFPPRFSGLQFPNYSSELNVNALELDDSALYLCASFGGNEQFFGPGTRLTVL.